What follows are 27 T cell receptor beta chains derived from one specimen sequenced in a study of blood T cell repertoires in COVID-19. The table came from immunoSEQ multiplex PCR; TCRdb's copy has only in-frame clones and leaves some out. Found here are about 210,000 clones, around 80% of them singletons; the top ten hold more than 7%. The sequencing sample was made of peripheral blood. The receptors come from a woman aged 70-85 years with acute or convalescent COVID-19.

The CDR3 reads CASSIGGAQGTDTQYF. The CDR3 DNA reads TGTGCCAGTAGTATCGGAGGGGCGCAGGGTACAGATACGCAGTATTTT. V gene TRBV19 combines with J gene TRBJ2-3, with D perhaps TRBD2 (6 bases). Trimming shortened V by 3 bases and J by 3 bases, and 16 bases separated the two germline ends. CDR3 length: 16 residues. Germline values: CDR1 LNHDA, CDR2 SQIVND (reference sequence).

The V gene is TRBV6-2 or TRBV6-3, the J gene TRBJ2-7, with 8 bases aligning to TRBD1. Germline CDR1 reads MNHEY; CDR2 reads SVGEGT. Trimming removed 3 bases from V and 3 bases from J; junction bases left unmatched: 7. The CDR3 is made up of 15 amino acids. DNA for the CDR3: TGTGCCAGCAGTTATAATCCAGGACAGGGCTACGAGCAGTACTTC. This sequence encodes CASSYNPGQGYEQYF.

The rearrangement uses TRBV7-3 and TRBJ2-5; tentatively, D is TRBD1 (6 bases). The germline gives CDR1 SGHTA, CDR2 FQGTGA. V was shortened by 4 bases and J by 2 bases, with 17 bases between the two germline ends. This CDR3 spans 16 amino acids. The CDR3 nucleotides read TGTGCCAGCAGCTCCCTGGACAGATCTGATCAAGAGACCCAGTACTTC. This encodes CASSSLDRSDQETQYF.

CDR3 region: CASSLDRDRVGTGELFF. The CDR3 DNA sequence: TGTGCCAGCAGTTTAGATAGGGACAGGGTCGGAACCGGGGAGCTGTTTTTT. The V gene is TRBV27, the J gene TRBJ2-2; 9 positions match TRBD1. Germline CDR1 reads MNHEY; CDR2 reads SMNVEV (reference sequence). The J segment lost 5 bases and the V segment lost 2 bases, leaving 9 bases of the junction unmatched. This CDR3 region has 17 residues.

This clone was counted a single time. This chain connects TRBV19 to TRBJ2-1, with 9 bases that match TRBD1. The length of the CDR3 is 15 residues. Germline V lookup: CDR1 LNHDA, CDR2 SQIVND (reference sequence). Trimming took 6 bases from V and 1 from J; bases not matched to a gene: 4. The CDR3 region has the DNA TGTGCCAGTAGGGAGGGGACAGGGTCCTACAATGAGCAGTTCTTC. It is translated as CASREGTGSYNEQFF.

V and J are TRBV21-1 and TRBJ1-2. TRBV21-1 is listed as a pseudogene. This CDR3 contains 20 residues. The CDR3 nucleotides read TGTGCCAGCACCTCGTCGAGGCGGCCGTCGTGGTGGTGGTCTAACTATGGCTACACCTTC. This gives the protein CASTSSRRPSWWWSNYGYTF.

This clone was recorded a few times. The chain is built from TRBV6-4 and TRBJ2-7; 7 bases align to TRBD1. The V and J ends lost 5 bases and 3 bases, in that order; junction bases with no gene match: 10. The V gene's germline CDR1 is MRHNA and CDR2 SNTAGT. The CDR3 spans 15 residues. The CDR3 reads CASSPQRTGVYEQYF. CDR3 bases: TGTGCCAGCAGTCCTCAGCGGACAGGAGTCTACGAGCAGTACTTC.

J is TRBJ2-7 and V is TRBV7-2; 9 bases agree with TRBD2. CDR1 SGHTA and CDR2 FQGNSA come from the germline V gene. This CDR3 spans 16 amino acids. Unmatched junction bases numbered 9, after V lost 5 bases and J lost 1 base. The CDR3 here is CASSPVNLAGSYEQYF. CDR3 in DNA: TGTGCCAGCAGCCCTGTGAACCTAGCGGGGTCCTACGAGCAGTACTTC.

The gene calls are TRBV9 and TRBJ2-7, with D tentatively TRBD2 (7 bases). V lost 0 bases and J 2 bases, leaving 12 bases between the germline ends. Per germline, CDR1 SGDLS and CDR2 YYNGEE. The CDR3 spans 15 residues. The CDR3 sequence is CASSVEGGGPYEQYF. CDR3 nucleotides: TGTGCCAGCAGCGTAGAAGGCGGGGGCCCCTACGAGCAGTACTTC.

V usage is TRBV6-5 and J usage is TRBJ2-4, with D tentatively TRBD1 (5 bases). CDR1 is MNHEY, CDR2 SVGAGI, per germline. The CDR3 is made up of 15 amino acids. V was pared by 2 bases and J by 5 bases, with 13 bases between. CDR3 sequence: CASSYGVGEQNIQYF. DNA of the CDR3: TGTGCCAGCAGTTACGGGGTAGGGGAACAAAACATTCAGTACTTC.

V and J are TRBV19 and TRBJ1-2; TRBD1 aligns across 7 bases. Trimming took 4 bases from V and 6 from J; bases not matched to a gene: 5. This CDR3 is 13 amino acids long. CDR1 is LNHDA, CDR2 SQIVND, per germline (reference sequence). CDR3 sequence: CASSRDRVDGYTF. The CDR3 DNA sequence: TGTGCCAGTAGTAGAGACAGGGTGGATGGCTACACCTTC. The full variable domain, completed using reference TRBV19 and TRBJ1-2, is DGGITQSPKYLFRKEGQNVTLSCEQNLNHDAMYWYRQDPGQGLRLIYYSQIVNDFQKGDIAEGYSVSREKKESFPLTVTSAQKNPTAFYLCASSRDRVDGYTFGSGTRLTVV.

The chain combines TRBV19 with TRBJ1-1, with 10 positions matching TRBD1. There are 13 residues in the CDR3. From germline, CDR1 is LNHDA and CDR2 SQIVND (reference sequence). Germline trimming cut 7 bases from V and 5 bases from J; bases unmatched to any gene: 4. This CDR3 is CASKDRGWTEAFF. Here the CDR3 DNA reads TGTGCCAGTAAGGACAGGGGGTGGACTGAAGCTTTCTTT. Complete variable domain (other parts from reference TRBV19 and TRBJ1-1): DGGITQSPKYLFRKEGQNVTLSCEQNLNHDAMYWYRQDPGQGLRLIYYSQIVNDFQKGDIAEGYSVSREKKESFPLTVTSAQKNPTAFYLCASKDRGWTEAFFGQGTRLTVV.

The V and J genes are TRBV30 and TRBJ2-2; D remains ambiguous. Germline V gene lookup returns CDR1 GTSNPN and CDR2 SVGIG (reference sequence). V lost 4 bases and J lost 4, with 28 bases in between. CDR3 length: 19 residues. The CDR3 DNA sequence: TGTGCCTGGAAACTCCCGCCCCAATATTTAGGTCCGGGCACCGGGGAGCTGTTTTTT. It codes for CAWKLPPQYLGPGTGELFF.

The chain links TRBV27 to TRBJ1-1; the match to TRBD1 covers 10 bases. CDR1 and CDR2 from the germline V gene are MNHEY and SMNVEV (reference sequence). This CDR3 has 14 amino acids. V lost 2 bases, J lost 8 bases, and 5 bases stayed unmatched. The DNA of the CDR3 is TGTGCCAGCAGTTTACTGACAGGGGGCGCAGAAGCTTTCTTT. It specifies CASSLLTGGAEAFF.

This clone was seen just once. The CDR3 here is CASKPLEGASEAFF. Written as DNA, the CDR3 is TGCGCCAGCAAACCCCTGGAAGGGGCCTCTGAAGCTTTCTTT. The chain couples TRBV5-1 to TRBJ1-1; TRBD1 is a possible D gene (5 bases). Trimming took off 6 bases at V and 6 bases at J, with 18 bases between the two ends. The CDR3 sequence is 14 residues long. Per the germline V gene, CDR1 is SGHRS and CDR2 is YFSETQ.

In this sample, this clone turned up a few times. The chain uses TRBV18 and TRBJ2-1; perhaps TRBD1 as D (7 bases). CDR1 and CDR2 (germline): KGHSH, LQKENI. CDR3 length: 14 amino acids. V dropped 3 bases and J dropped 7 bases, with 13 bases sitting between them. CDR3 in DNA: TGTGCCAGCTCACCCGCGACAGGGAGGAATGAGCAGTTCTTC. It yields the protein CASSPATGRNEQFF.

The gene calls are TRBV11-3 and TRBJ2-3, with TRBD2 identical over 7 bases. V dropped 4 bases and J dropped 4; count of bases not matched to a gene: 11. Germline CDR1 is SGHNT and CDR2 is YENEEA. CDR3 size: 16 residues. This CDR3 reads CASSSQTSGGPDTQYF. As DNA, the CDR3 is TGTGCCAGCAGCTCCCAAACATCGGGAGGCCCAGATACGCAGTATTTT.

This clone was observed a single time. V and J are TRBV18 and TRBJ1-1; tentatively, D is TRBD1 (5 bases). Germline V gene lookup returns CDR1 KGHSH and CDR2 LQKENI. Trimming removed 2 bases from V and 2 bases from J, with 12 bases in between. The CDR3 has 15 residues. Written as DNA, the CDR3 is TGTGCCAGCTCACCAGGGCAGGGATCAAACACTGAAGCTTTCTTT. It encodes CASSPGQGSNTEAFF.

This chain joins TRBV5-6 and TRBJ2-1; D perhaps matches TRBD2 (5 bases). This CDR3 region has 15 residues. Trimming cost V 1 base and J 14 bases, with 22 bases left between them. Germline V gives CDR1 SGHDT, CDR2 YYEEEE. The CDR3 sequence: CASSLNALLSMREFF. For the CDR3, the DNA is TGTGCCAGCAGCTTGAATGCCCTATTGAGCATGAGGGAGTTCTTC.

The gene calls are TRBV5-5 and TRBJ1-1; D not certain. Trimming took 4 bases from V and 3 from J, leaving 4 bases between them. The CDR3 loop spans 11 amino acids. The germline CDR1 and CDR2 sequences are SGHKS and YYEKEE (reference sequence). The CDR3 DNA reads TGTGCCAGCAGCGTAGACACTGAAGCTTTCTTT. Translating it yields CASSVDTEAFF.

The CDR3 sequence: CATKEALNTEAFF. In nucleotides, the CDR3 is TGTGCCACAAAAGAGGCTCTGAACACTGAAGCTTTCTTT. The V gene is TRBV24-1, the J gene TRBJ1-1; the D is unclear. Germline CDR1 reads KGHDR; CDR2 reads SFDVKD. This CDR3 comprises 13 residues. The V end lost 10 bases, the J end lost 0 bases, and 11 bases lay between the germline ends.

V is TRBV29-1 and J is TRBJ2-4; TRBD2 matches 7 bases. V gave up 5 bases and J gave up 2 bases; unmatched junction bases: 12. The V gene's germline CDR1 is SQVTM and CDR2 ANQGSEA. The CDR3 is 16 residues long. The CDR3 is CSVSPGGIGPKNIQYF. CDR3 nucleotides: TGCAGCGTTTCCCCCGGGGGGATAGGGCCCAAAAACATTCAGTACTTC.

This clone appeared once. The chain combines TRBV29-1 with TRBJ1-5; possible D gene TRBD1, 5 bases. The CDR3 extends over 12 amino acids. V was trimmed by 7 bases and J by 5 bases, leaving 12 bases between them. From germline, CDR1 is SQVTM and CDR2 ANQGSEA. The DNA for the CDR3 is TGCAGCGCCGGAGGAGGGGATCAGCCCCAGCATTTT. Protein sequence: CSAGGGDQPQHF.

This chain connects TRBV5-8 to TRBJ2-1; possible D gene TRBD1, 6 bases. This CDR3 is built from 11 residues. CDR1 and CDR2 from the germline V gene are SGHTS and YDEGEE. The V gene lost 2 bases and the J gene lost 12 bases, with 9 bases spanning the gap. Here the CDR3 reads CASSFVGAQFF. CDR3 in DNA: TGTGCCAGCAGCTTTGTGGGGGCGCAGTTCTTC.

The rearrangement uses TRBV6-5 and TRBJ1-1, with D uncertain. CDR1 is MNHEY, CDR2 SVGAGI, per germline. Trimming left V 4 bases short and J 2 bases short, with 11 bases between. The CDR3 is 14 residues long. The CDR3 DNA sequence: TGTGCCAGCAGTTTCACACAGTATAACACTGAAGCTTTCTTT. Translation gives CASSFTQYNTEAFF.

The chain has TRBV24-1 and TRBJ2-6; D is unresolved. V lost 3 bases, J lost 1 base, and 6 bases lay in between. The length of the CDR3 is 15 residues. Germline-derived CDR1 and CDR2 are KGHDR and SFDVKD. Here the CDR3 DNA reads TGTGCCACCAGTGATAGCCGGTCTGGGGCCAACGTCCTGACTTTC. Its protein is CATSDSRSGANVLTF.

V is TRBV5-5 and J is TRBJ1-2; D remains unclear. The CDR3 is 14 amino acids. The V gene lost 2 bases and the J gene lost 0 bases, with 8 bases spanning the gap. Germline CDR1 is SGHKS and CDR2 is YYEKEE (reference sequence). The chain's CDR3 is CASSFTETNYGYTF. The CDR3, as DNA: TGTGCCAGCAGCTTTACAGAGACTAACTATGGCTACACCTTC.